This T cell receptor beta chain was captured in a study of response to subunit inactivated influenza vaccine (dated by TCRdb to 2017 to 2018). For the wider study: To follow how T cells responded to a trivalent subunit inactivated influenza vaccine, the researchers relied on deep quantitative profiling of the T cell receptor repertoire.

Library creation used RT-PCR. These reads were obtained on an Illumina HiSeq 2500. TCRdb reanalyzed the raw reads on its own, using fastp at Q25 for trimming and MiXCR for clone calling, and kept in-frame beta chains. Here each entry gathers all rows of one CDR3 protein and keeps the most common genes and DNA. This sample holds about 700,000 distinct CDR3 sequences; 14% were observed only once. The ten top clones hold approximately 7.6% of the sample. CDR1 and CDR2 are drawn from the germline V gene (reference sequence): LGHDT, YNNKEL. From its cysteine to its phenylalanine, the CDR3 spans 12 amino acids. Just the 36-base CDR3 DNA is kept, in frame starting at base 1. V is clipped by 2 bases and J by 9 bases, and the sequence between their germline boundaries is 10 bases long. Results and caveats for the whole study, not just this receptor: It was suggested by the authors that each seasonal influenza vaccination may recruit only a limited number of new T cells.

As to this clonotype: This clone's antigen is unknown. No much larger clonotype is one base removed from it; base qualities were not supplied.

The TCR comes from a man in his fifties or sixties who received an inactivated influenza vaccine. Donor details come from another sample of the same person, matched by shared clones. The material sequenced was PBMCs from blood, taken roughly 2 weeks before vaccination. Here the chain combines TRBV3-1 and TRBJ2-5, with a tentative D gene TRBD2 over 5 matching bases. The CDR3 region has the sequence CASSQLAAAQYF. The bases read TGTGCCAGCAGCCAACTAGCCGCGGCCCAGTACTTC.